This entry lists 18 T cell receptor beta chains sequenced from one sample in a study of T cell responses to AZD1222 COVID-19 vaccine. The assay was immunoSEQ multiplex PCR, and TCRdb's table has in-frame clones only and misses some. The profile shows roughly 150,000 clones, 80% to 95% of them singletons. The material was peripheral blood, obtained on day 0 of AZD1222 vaccination. These receptors all come from an adult in good health.

V gene TRBV6-1 combines with J gene TRBJ2-5; D remains ambiguous. The CDR3 consists of 12 residues. Germline lookup yields CDR1 MNHNS and CDR2 SASEGT. The ends were cut back, 1 base at V and 5 bases at J, with 5 bases in the middle. The CDR3 reads CASSEGMETQYF. CDR3 nucleotide sequence: TGTGCCAGCAGTGAAGGCATGGAGACCCAGTACTTC.

This clone was found once. The rearrangement links TRBV7-9 to TRBJ2-3, with D tentatively TRBD2 (6 bases). CDR1 is SEHNR and CDR2 is FQNEAQ in the germline V gene (reference sequence). The CDR3 length is 15 residues. V lost 6 bases and J 0 bases, leaving 13 bases between the germline ends. Here the CDR3 reads CASSSDYYSTDTQYF. For the CDR3, the DNA is TGTGCCAGCAGTTCGGACTACTATAGCACAGATACGCAGTATTTT.

This clone has more than one count but fewer than ten. Here the CDR3 DNA reads TGTGCCAGCAGCCCCCAGTCGGGCGGGAACACCGGGGAGCTGTTTTTT. Its translation is CASSPQSGGNTGELFF. V is TRBV7-6 and J is TRBJ2-2, with D uncertain. Trimming removed 5 bases from V and 1 base from J, with 14 bases in between. Germline V gene data show CDR1 as SGHVS and CDR2 as FNYEAQ. The CDR3 has 16 amino acids.

As DNA, the CDR3 is TGTGCCAGCAGTTACTCGGGGGGAAGGGGCACCGGGGAGCTGTTTTTT. This codes for CASSYSGGRGTGELFF. The chain joins TRBV6-6 to TRBJ2-2, with D tentatively TRBD2 (6 bases). From germline, CDR1 is MNHNY and CDR2 SVGAGI (reference sequence). The CDR3 has 16 amino acids. V lost 0 bases and J 4 bases, leaving 12 bases between the germline ends.

The V gene is TRBV18, the J gene TRBJ1-5, with 7 bases identical to TRBD1. CDR3 length equals 14 residues. CDR1 and CDR2 from the germline V gene are KGHSH and LQKENI. The J segment lost 10 bases and the V segment lost 3 bases, leaving 9 bases of the junction unmatched. CDR3 nucleotides: TGTGCCAGCTCACCGGACAGGAGGTCAAACCCCCAGCATTTT. Its translation: CASSPDRRSNPQHF.

The J gene is TRBJ1-6, the V gene TRBV7-5; the DNA was not compared with TRBD1, the D call given in the table. TRBV7-5 is assigned pseudogene status. The CDR3 consists of 16 residues. CDR3 sequence (DNA): TGTGCCAGAAGCTCCCGTGGGGGACAGGATAATTCACCCCTCCACTTT. Its translation is CARSSRGGQDNSPLHF.

The V and J genes are TRBV7-9 and TRBJ1-5; D call uncertain. Germline lookup yields CDR1 SEHNR and CDR2 FQNEAQ (reference sequence). The V and J ends lost 4 bases and 2 bases respectively, with 9 bases between them. The CDR3 is made up of 14 amino acids. This chain's CDR3 is CASSSKDGNQPQHF. In DNA form, the CDR3 reads TGTGCCAGCAGCTCAAAGGACGGCAATCAGCCCCAGCATTTT.

V usage is TRBV5-4 and J usage is TRBJ1-1; TRBD1 aligns across 8 bases. Germline V gene data show CDR1 as SGHNT and CDR2 as YYREEE (reference sequence). CDR3 length: 14 residues. V dropped 1 base and J dropped 1; count of bases not matched to a gene: 0. The CDR3 spells CASSLTGGNTEAFF. CDR3 bases: TGTGCCAGCAGCTTGACAGGGGGGAACACTGAAGCTTTCTTT.

The rearrangement links TRBV7-3 to TRBJ2-5; D uncertain. This CDR3 has 13 residues. Germline CDR1 reads SGHTA; CDR2 reads FQGTGA. Trimming left V 2 bases short and J 4 bases short, with 8 bases between. CDR3: CASSLGILETQYF. The CDR3 DNA follows: TGTGCCAGCAGCTTAGGTATCCTAGAGACCCAGTACTTC.

J is TRBJ1-1 and V is TRBV30, with a possible D match to TRBD1 (6 bases). Trimming pared 4 bases from V and 3 bases from J, leaving 21 bases between. Germline lookup yields CDR1 GTSNPN and CDR2 SVGIG (reference sequence). The CDR3 totals 16 residues. The CDR3 nucleotides read TGTGCCTGGAACCCAGGGGTCTCGCTCCTGGACACTGAAGCTTTCTTT. Its translation: CAWNPGVSLLDTEAFF.

This clone has more than one count but fewer than ten. This chain links TRBV2 with TRBJ1-2, with 8 nucleotides matching TRBD1. With V trimmed by 7 bases and J by 8 bases, 15 bases remained unmatched. The CDR3 extends over 15 amino acids. Per the germline V gene, CDR1 is SNHLY and CDR2 is FYNNEI. CDR3 coding DNA: TGTGCCAGCAAAATGTCGGGACAGGTGATTTGGGGCTACACCTTC. This codes for CASKMSGQVIWGYTF.

V and J are TRBV18 and TRBJ2-1, with TRBD1 as a possible D gene (7 bases). From germline, CDR1 is KGHSH and CDR2 LQKENI. The V and J ends lost 5 bases and 8 bases respectively, with 19 bases between them. The length of the CDR3 is 15 residues. CDR3 in amino acids: CASSGRQGTGDEQFF. The CDR3 region has the DNA TGTGCCAGCTCAGGCAGACAGGGTACGGGGGATGAGCAGTTCTTC.

The chain combines TRBV5-1 with TRBJ1-5; D is perhaps TRBD1 (5 bases). V lost 2 bases and J lost 0, with 9 bases in between. There are 15 residues in the CDR3. The V gene's germline CDR1 is SGHRS and CDR2 YFSETQ. The CDR3 protein is CASSLTGDSNQPQHF. The CDR3, as DNA: TGCGCCAGCAGCTTAACAGGAGATAGCAATCAGCCCCAGCATTTT.

This chain links TRBV5-1 with TRBJ2-5; the match to TRBD1 covers 9 bases. From germline, CDR1 is SGHRS and CDR2 YFSETQ. This CDR3 has 17 residues. V dropped 2 bases and J dropped 4; count of bases not matched to a gene: 12. Here the CDR3 DNA reads TGCGCCAGCAGCTTATCCGGACAGGGGCCGTCGAGAGAGACCCAGTACTTC. Translated, it gives CASSLSGQGPSRETQYF.

This clone was picked up a small number of times. This rearrangement joins TRBV5-1 to TRBJ2-7, with D perhaps TRBD1 (7 bases). This CDR3 has 15 residues. The germline gives CDR1 SGHRS, CDR2 YFSETQ. Trimming removed 4 bases from V and 0 bases from J, with 14 bases in between. The CDR3 nucleotides read TGCGCCAGCAGCCCGGGGGACAGTACCTCCTACGAGCAGTACTTC. Protein product: CASSPGDSTSYEQYF.

The rearrangement joins TRBV19 to TRBJ2-7; the D gene is possibly TRBD2 (6 bases). This CDR3 comprises 15 residues. V shed 6 bases and J shed 0 bases, with 15 bases lying between them. Germline V lookup: CDR1 LNHDA, CDR2 SQIVND (reference sequence). The CDR3 region is CASSHTSRDSYEQYF. The CDR3 DNA reads as TGTGCCAGTAGCCACACTAGCCGGGACTCCTACGAGCAGTACTTC. The full variable domain, completed using reference TRBV19 and TRBJ2-7, is DGGITQSPKYLFRKEGQNVTLSCEQNLNHDAMYWYRQDPGQGLRLIYYSQIVNDFQKGDIAEGYSVSREKKESFPLTVTSAQKNPTAFYLCASSHTSRDSYEQYFGPGTRLTVT.

The count of this clone is one. The chain joins TRBV6-5 to TRBJ2-7; 8 bases map to TRBD2. CDR3 length: 15 residues. V lost 2 bases to trimming and J lost 1 base; unmatched junction nucleotides: 4. Per the germline V gene, CDR1 is MNHEY and CDR2 is SVGAGI. Written as DNA, the CDR3 is TGTGCCAGCAGTTACGGAGTAGCGGGGTCCTACGAGCAGTACTTC. Residues: CASSYGVAGSYEQYF.

In the case of this clone: One end of the junction varies from germline; a read error may be responsible. V gene TRBV5-8 combines with J gene TRBJ2-2; maybe TRBD1 (6 bases). The germline V gene has CDR1 SGHTS and CDR2 YDEGEE. The CDR3 is 9 residues long. CDR3 loop: CASSPGVVF. For the CDR3, the DNA is TGTGCCAGCAGCCCAGGGGTGGTTTTT.